A single sample is the source of the 19 T cell receptor beta chains below, sequenced in a study of T cells expressing NK-cell markers. Reprocessing the 5' RACE reads, TCRdb reports a single entry for every CDR3 protein and omits DNA. Seen in this sample are just under 150,000 distinct CDR3 sequences; the ten most common clones hold 12%. Material for sequencing was blood T cells: a sorted CD56 or NKG2C T cell subset, CD4+ or CD8+ T cells, or bulk PBMC T cells (not recorded which). The receptors were gathered from a young man in good health.

V usage is TRBV11-2 and J usage is TRBJ1-2. CDR1 is SGHAT and CDR2 is FQNNGV in the germline V gene. The CDR3 is made up of 14 amino acids. CDR3 in amino acids: CASSPRAAVHGYTF.

The genes are TRBV27 and TRBJ2-3. Per germline, CDR1 MNHEY and CDR2 SMNVEV (reference sequence). CDR3 length equals 15 residues. This CDR3 reads CASSPSPTLTDTQYF.

This rearrangement joins TRBV5-1 to TRBJ2-5. The CDR3 spans 15 residues. The germline V gene encodes CDR1 SGHRS and CDR2 YFSETQ. The CDR3 loop is CASSLGRYNQETQYF.

The chain recombines TRBV15 with TRBJ1-2; TCRdb returns TRBD1, unconfirmable since there is no DNA. The CDR3 totals 13 residues. Per the germline V gene, CDR1 is LNHNV and CDR2 is YYDKDF (reference sequence). The CDR3 protein is CATSPDRGGGYTF.

This chain uses TRBV5-4 with TRBJ2-1; TCRdb lists TRBD1, though no DNA is available to test this call. Per germline, CDR1 SGHNT and CDR2 YYREEE (reference sequence). CDR3 length: 16 amino acids. The chain's CDR3 is CASSPLAESSYNEQFF.

V usage is TRBV6-5 and J usage is TRBJ2-5. Germline V gives CDR1 MNHEY, CDR2 SVGAGI. The CDR3 is 15 amino acids. The CDR3 reads CASSYSWSAQETQYF.

This chain connects TRBV20-1 to TRBJ2-1; the TRBD1 assignment by TCRdb is unverifiable without DNA. The length of the CDR3 is 13 residues. Germline V gene sequence: CDR1 DFQATT, CDR2 SNEGSKA (reference sequence). The CDR3 sequence is CSARTGERDEQFF.

V and J are TRBV29-1 and TRBJ2-1; TCRdb returns TRBD1, unconfirmable since there is no DNA. The CDR3 extends over 16 amino acids. Germline V gene lookup returns CDR1 SQVTM and CDR2 ANQGSEA. This CDR3 is CSVIPGHQSSYNEQFF.

CDR3 sequence reads: CASSLALGSSYNEQFF. The chain is built from TRBV6-2 or TRBV6-3 and TRBJ2-1; TCRdb's D call of TRBD2 is untestable without DNA. The CDR3 has 16 amino acids. Germline-derived CDR1 and CDR2 are MNHEY and SVGEGT.

This chain uses TRBV7-2 with TRBJ2-1; as DNA is missing, the TRBD1 call by TCRdb cannot be tested. Germline CDR1 SGHTA, CDR2 FQGNSA. This CDR3 has 13 residues. CDR3: CASSLVGHNEQFF. Filled out from reference TRBV7-2 and TRBJ2-1, the complete variable domain reads GAGVSQSPSNKVTEKGKDVELRCDPISGHTALYWYRQSLGQGLEFLIYFQGNSAPDKSGLPSDRFSAERTGGSVSTLTIQRTQQEDSAVYLCASSLVGHNEQFFGPGTRLTVL.

The chain joins TRBV6-1 to TRBJ2-2; as DNA is missing, the TRBD1 call by TCRdb cannot be tested. Looked up from germline, CDR1 is MNHNS and CDR2 is SASEGT. The CDR3 runs to 17 residues. The CDR3 reads CASNFGKVTKNTGELFF.

The V call is TRBV29-1, the J call TRBJ2-1; TCRdb's D call, TRBD2, is unchecked because there is no DNA. CDR3 length equals 21 residues. Per the germline V gene, CDR1 is SQVTM and CDR2 is ANQGSEA. CDR3 protein: CSPPDKLRGSGSSCRENEQFF.

This chain connects TRBV4-3 to TRBJ2-5; TCRdb picks TRBD1, but there is no DNA to check that call. The CDR3 runs to 19 residues. The germline CDR1 and CDR2 sequences are LGHNA and YSLEER. The CDR3 sequence: CASSPGVRDRGFLEETQYF.

The rearrangement joins TRBV7-9 to TRBJ2-3; checking the TCRdb D call of TRBD2 is not possible without DNA. The CDR3 is made up of 16 amino acids. Per germline, CDR1 SEHNR and CDR2 FQNEAQ (reference sequence). CDR3 protein: CASSSQAGAYTDTQYF.

The chain employs TRBV7-9 and TRBJ2-7; TCRdb's D call, TRBD2, is unchecked because there is no DNA. The CDR3 extends over 15 amino acids. CDR1 and CDR2 (germline): SEHNR, FQNEAQ (reference sequence). The CDR3: CASSNHRGGGGEQYF.

V gene TRBV7-2 combines with J gene TRBJ2-7; the D gene TCRdb calls, TRBD1, cannot be checked with no DNA. This CDR3 has 11 amino acids. CDR1 is SGHTA and CDR2 is FQGNSA in the germline V gene. CDR3 region: CASSSTGEQYF. The full variable domain, in which reference TRBV7-2 and TRBJ2-7 provide the parts outside the CDR3, is GAGVSQSPSNKVTEKGKDVELRCDPISGHTALYWYRQSLGQGLEFLIYFQGNSAPDKSGLPSDRFSAERTGGSVSTLTIQRTQQEDSAVYLCASSSTGEQYFGPGTRLTVT.

The J gene is TRBJ2-5, the V gene TRBV24-1; TCRdb returns TRBD1, unconfirmable since there is no DNA. The CDR3 totals 13 residues. Germline V gene data show CDR1 as KGHDR and CDR2 as SFDVKD. The CDR3 sequence is CATSDDSKETQYF.

The chain joins TRBV4-2 to TRBJ2-1; TCRdb's D call, TRBD2, is unchecked because there is no DNA. Germline loops: CDR1 LGHNA, CDR2 YNFKEQ. This CDR3 is 16 amino acids long. The CDR3 protein is CASSQEGLAGDYEQFF.

The J gene is TRBJ2-1, the V gene TRBV24-1; TCRdb picks TRBD1, but there is no DNA to check that call. CDR1 and CDR2 from the germline V gene are KGHDR and SFDVKD. The CDR3 sequence is 20 residues long. CDR3 protein: CATSETGTAGLAGHGNEQFF.